This is a list of T cell receptor beta chains from one sample in a study of T-cell reconstitution after alpha-beta-depleted transplantation in children. TCRdb passed the PCR reads through MiXCR, listing each CDR3 protein once. There are about 360,000 distinct CDR3 sequences in the sample; roughly 13% occur only once, and roughly 4.5% lies in the top ten. Specimen: PBMCs, collected from the stem cell graft. Receptors were obtained from a human donor who donated a stem cell graft to a child with Fanconi anemia. Both conserved end residues are part of each CDR3. Each record gives: J gene, D gene, clone size, V gene, CDR3 DNA, CDR3 protein. The D gene is left open where the match is weak. Size is stated for part of the rows, as once, few or many counts, or as a class when the clone is expanded.

J: TRBJ2-2
D: -
size: few
V: TRBV11-2
DNA: TGTGCCAGCAGCTTAACTCATCAGACTACCGGGGAGCTGTTTTTT
CDR3: CASSLTHQTTGELFF

J: TRBJ1-6
D: -
size: -
V: TRBV28
DNA: TGTGCCAGCAGTCTCCCCGGGGGGGGTTCGGGTCCCCTCCACTTT
CDR3: CASSLPGGGSGPLHF

J: TRBJ1-4
D: -
size: few
V: TRBV6-2/TRBV6-3
DNA: TGTGCCAGCAGTCCTCGCGTTGGAACAACTAATGAAAAACTGTTTTTT
CDR3: CASSPRVGTTNEKLFF

J: TRBJ2-5
D: -
size: -
V: TRBV6-2/TRBV6-3
DNA: TGTGCCAGCAGTTACGATGGGGACTTC
CDR3: CASSYDGDF

J: TRBJ2-6
D: -
size: -
V: TRBV29-1
DNA: TGCAGCGTTGGAGGGACCCCGACCTCTGGGGCCAACGTCCTGACTTTC
CDR3: CSVGGTPTSGANVLTF

J: TRBJ1-3
D: -
size: many
V: TRBV10-3
DNA: TGTGCCATCAGTGACCCTCAGGGGTCCGTCGTTCTTATGAGAAACACCATATATTTT
CDR3: CAISDPQGSVVLMRNTIYF

J: TRBJ1-1
D: -
size: many
V: TRBV27
DNA: TGTGCCAGCAGTTTAACGAAGAACACTGAAGCTTTCTTT
CDR3: CASSLTKNTEAFF

J: TRBJ2-7
D: -
size: -
V: TRBV6-2/TRBV6-3
DNA: TGTGCCAGCAGGCTTGGAGAAGCGCTCGCCTTCGAGCAGTACTTC
CDR3: CASRLGEALAFEQYF

J: TRBJ1-4
D: TRBD1
size: few
V: TRBV27
DNA: TGTGCCAGCAGTCGATCACAGGGGGCGAATGAAAAACTGTTTTTT
CDR3: CASSRSQGANEKLFF

J: TRBJ1-1
D: -
size: few
V: TRBV2
DNA: TGTGCCAGCACAAAGGTAGTGAACACTGAAGCTTTCTTT
CDR3: CASTKVVNTEAFF

J: TRBJ1-5
D: TRBD1
size: many
V: TRBV12-3/TRBV12-4
DNA: TGTGCCAGCAGTTTAGGGAGACAGGGGGCCCAGCCCCAGCATTTT
CDR3: CASSLGRQGAQPQHF

J: TRBJ1-6
D: -
size: -
V: TRBV5-1
DNA: TGCGCCAGCAGCTTGGAGGCGGCAGGGCGGGCCCGGTCACCCCTCCACTTT
CDR3: CASSLEAAGRARSPLHF

J: TRBJ2-2
D: -
size: -
V: TRBV2
DNA: TGTGCCAGCAGTGAGGCTAGATCCGGGGAGCTGTTTTTT
CDR3: CASSEARSGELFF

J: TRBJ1-5
D: -
size: many
V: TRBV4-3
DNA: TGCGCCAGCAGCCTTTCAATGGGGGGGCCCCAGCATTTT
CDR3: CASSLSMGGPQHF

J: TRBJ2-5
D: TRBD1
size: few
V: TRBV3-1
DNA: TGTGCCAGCAGCCAAGAATATAGACAGGGGCGAGAGACCCAGTACTTC
CDR3: CASSQEYRQGRETQYF

J: TRBJ2-1
D: -
size: -
V: TRBV4-3
DNA: TGCGCCAGCAGCCAAGAGGCCAGGGGGGCGTCCTACAATGAGCAGTTCTTC
CDR3: CASSQEARGASYNEQFF

J: TRBJ2-1
D: -
size: many
V: TRBV7-9
DNA: TGTGCCAGCAGCTTACTAACCGCCTACAATGAGCAGTTCTTC
CDR3: CASSLLTAYNEQFF

J: TRBJ1-1
D: -
size: many
V: TRBV29-1
DNA: TGCAGCGTTATGTTCGCGAACACTGAAGCTTTCTTT
CDR3: CSVMFANTEAFF

J: TRBJ1-1
D: -
size: few
V: TRBV29-1
DNA: TGCAGCGTTGGATCGGCACCCGTGGGCACTGAAGCTTTCTTT
CDR3: CSVGSAPVGTEAFF

J: TRBJ2-7
D: -
size: -
V: TRBV5-1
DNA: TGCGCCAGCAGCTTGGACAGGGATGCCTACGAGCAGTACTTC
CDR3: CASSLDRDAYEQYF

J: TRBJ2-2
D: -
size: many
V: TRBV4-2
DNA: TGTGCCAGCAGCCAAGTCGTTAGCAGGTTCCGAGGGGAGCTGTTTTTT
CDR3: CASSQVVSRFRGELFF

J: TRBJ1-5
D: -
size: -
V: TRBV28
DNA: TGTGCCAGCAATCCCAATAATCAGCCCCAGCATTTT
CDR3: CASNPNNQPQHF

J: TRBJ2-1
D: TRBD2
size: many
V: TRBV7-2
DNA: TGTGCCAGCAGCTTAGGGGGCGGGGGGTACTGGGAGCAGTTCTTC
CDR3: CASSLGGGGYWEQFF

J: TRBJ2-1
D: -
size: -
V: TRBV5-8
DNA: TGTGCCAGCAGCTTACAGGGAGAGGTCTTGGAGCAGTTCTTC
CDR3: CASSLQGEVLEQFF

J: TRBJ1-4
D: -
size: -
V: TRBV20-1
DNA: TGCAGTGCTAGCGGTCAGCCGACTAATGAAAAACTGTTTTTT
CDR3: CSASGQPTNEKLFF

J: TRBJ2-3
D: TRBD2
size: many
V: TRBV5-1
DNA: TGCGCCAGCAGCTCGGGACTAGCGGAGCCTAGCACAGATACGCAGTATTTT
CDR3: CASSSGLAEPSTDTQYF

J: TRBJ2-3
D: -
size: few
V: TRBV20-1
DNA: TGCAGTGCTAGTGTACTAGCCGGGTTCACAGATACGCAGTATTTT
CDR3: CSASVLAGFTDTQYF

J: TRBJ2-5
D: -
size: few
V: TRBV18
DNA: TGTGCCAGCTCACCCCTCAACTACGCCCAAGAGACCCAGTACTTC
CDR3: CASSPLNYAQETQYF

J: TRBJ2-3
D: -
size: -
V: TRBV4-3
DNA: TGCGCCAGCAGCCCCACGGGTCACAGGGTATCCACAGATACGCAGTATTTT
CDR3: CASSPTGHRVSTDTQYF

J: TRBJ1-1
D: -
size: many
V: TRBV12-3/TRBV12-4
DNA: TGTGCCAGCAGTTTAATCCTAGGGACTGAAGCTTTCTTT
CDR3: CASSLILGTEAFF

J: TRBJ2-1
D: TRBD2
size: -
V: TRBV7-9
DNA: TGTGCCAGCAGCTTAATGCTAGCGGGGGACAATGAGCAGTTCTTC
CDR3: CASSLMLAGDNEQFF

J: TRBJ2-1
D: TRBD1
size: -
V: TRBV5-5
DNA: TGTGCCAGCAGCTTCCGACAGGGTAGCGACAATGAGCAGTTCTTC
CDR3: CASSFRQGSDNEQFF

J: TRBJ2-1
D: -
size: few
V: TRBV9
DNA: TGTGCCAGCAGCTTCCGGACAGACGAGCAGTTCTTC
CDR3: CASSFRTDEQFF

J: TRBJ2-5
D: -
size: many
V: TRBV5-1
DNA: TGCGCCAGCAGTGTTTCCCCTGAAGAGACCCAGTACTTC
CDR3: CASSVSPEETQYF

J: TRBJ1-3
D: -
size: few
V: TRBV7-2
DNA: TGTGCCAGCAGCTTTAGACCCGGATGGGACACCATATATTTT
CDR3: CASSFRPGWDTIYF

J: TRBJ2-3
D: TRBD2
size: -
V: TRBV12-3/TRBV12-4
DNA: TGTGCCAGCAGCCAGCGGGGACGAACAGATACGCAGTATTTT
CDR3: CASSQRGRTDTQYF

J: TRBJ2-1
D: TRBD1
size: many
V: TRBV7-9
DNA: TGTGCCAGCAGCTCACAGACAGGGGTCTACTACAATGAGCAGTTCTTC
CDR3: CASSSQTGVYYNEQFF

J: TRBJ2-3
D: -
size: few
V: TRBV23-1
DNA: TGCGCTGGCGGGCAGGGAGGAGATACGCAGTATTTT
CDR3: CAGGQGGDTQYF

J: TRBJ2-7
D: -
size: few
V: TRBV2
DNA: TGTGCCAGCAGGGGGGTGGACTCCTACGAGCAGTACTTC
CDR3: CASRGVDSYEQYF

J: TRBJ1-2
D: TRBD1
size: -
V: TRBV28
DNA: TGTGCCACCGACCGATGGGACAGGGGGCAGGGCTATGGCTACACCTTC
CDR3: CATDRWDRGQGYGYTF

J: TRBJ2-1
D: -
size: many
V: TRBV5-1
DNA: TGCGCCAGCAGCTTGGGGGACCCCCACAATGAGCAGTTCTTC
CDR3: CASSLGDPHNEQFF

J: TRBJ1-1
D: -
size: many
V: TRBV20-1
DNA: TGCAGTGCTAGAGGTGGACAGTCGGGCACTGAAGCTTTCTTT
CDR3: CSARGGQSGTEAFF

J: TRBJ2-3
D: -
size: -
V: TRBV4-3
DNA: TGCGCCAGCAGCCAAGAAGGGACCCCAGATACGCAGTATTTT
CDR3: CASSQEGTPDTQYF

J: TRBJ2-7
D: -
size: few
V: TRBV2
DNA: TGTGCCAGCAGTGATCAGGGTTTCTACGAGCAGTACTTC
CDR3: CASSDQGFYEQYF

J: TRBJ1-1
D: TRBD1
size: -
V: TRBV2
DNA: TGTGCCAGCAGGCAGGACAGGGATTACACTGAAGCTTTCTTT
CDR3: CASRQDRDYTEAFF

J: TRBJ1-1
D: -
size: few
V: TRBV6-6
DNA: TGTGCCACCGATAATACTGAAGCTTTCTTT
CDR3: CATDNTEAFF

J: TRBJ2-3
D: -
size: many
V: TRBV5-1
DNA: TGCGCCAGCAGCTTGGAACAGCCCACAGATACGCAGTATTTT
CDR3: CASSLEQPTDTQYF